This note documents a single TCR beta chain sequence. The target antigen is unknown. A much larger clone sits a single nucleotide away, making a read error possible. V was cut by 6 bases and J by 13 bases, with 18 bases left in between. The CDR3 runs to 12 residues. TCRdb re-derived calls from the 5' RACE reads in MiXCR, one entry per CDR3 protein. The sample lists approximately 50,000 distinct CDR3 sequences; approximately 3.8% were seen once. The record originates from a study of neurological immune-mediated disorders. Study-wide findings and caveats: HTLV-1-associated myelopathy displayed the greatest TCR clonal expansion, and multiple sclerosis exhibited the smallest, lower than that of healthy controls. No expanded-clone CDR3 amino acid sequence recurred across subjects, suggesting private TCR-beta repertoires.

This clonotype was sampled from a man younger than 40 with multiple sclerosis. Sequencing was done on a sample of PBMCs. V gene TRBV12-3 or TRBV12-4 combines with J gene TRBJ1-2; no definite D call. In DNA, the CDR3 is TGTGCCAGCAGCTCATTATCGGATCACCCCACCTTC. This encodes CASSSLSDHPTF.